Listed below are T cell receptor beta chains from one sample, sequenced in a study of T cells expressing NK-cell markers. TCRdb re-analyzed the 5' RACE reads; it lists each CDR3 protein once, without DNA. The table for this sample gives some 440,000 distinct CDR3 sequences. Input material: blood T cells: a sorted CD56 or NKG2C T cell subset, CD4+ or CD8+ T cells, or bulk PBMC T cells (not recorded which). The receptor set was obtained from a woman aged 45-60 years in good health. The CDR3 runs from the conserved cysteine through the conserved F or W.

v_call	j_call	cdr3_aa
TRBV9	TRBJ2-2	CASSATGTGITGELFF
TRBV10-3	TRBJ1-1	CAIGRGSGAFF
TRBV2	TRBJ2-1	CASSESLLAGAYNEQFF
TRBV29-1	TRBJ1-1	CSVEPLLMNTEAFF
TRBV20-1	TRBJ2-1	CSADKPGLGGEQFF
TRBV29-1	TRBJ2-5	CSVRRWGQKETQYF
TRBV29-1	TRBJ2-1	CSAWSRGYYNEQFF
TRBV9	TRBJ2-7	CASSVGVGPYEQYF
TRBV5-6	TRBJ2-5	CASSTTGGEETQYF
TRBV4-1	TRBJ1-1	CASSQTRDRHMNTEAFF